This TCR beta chain was sequenced in a study of read filtering for tumor transcriptome and immune sequencing. Study-wide results and limits: In IR-seq, single-read clonotypes were about 80% of clonotypes but around 4% of reads. RNA-seq captured clonotypes less deeply and reliably than IR-seq.

By share of the sample, this clonotype is medium-sized. No antigen is known for it. The CDR3 totals 15 residues. The trim removed 2 bases at V and 5 bases at J, leaving 4 bases unmatched. CDR1 SGHDT and CDR2 YYEEEE come from the germline V gene. The library was built from about 0.4 ug RNA with molecular barcoded adaptors for alpha/delta and beta/gamma chains. In TCRdb, the reads were re-called with MiXCR into one record per CDR3 protein. Seen here are tens of thousands of distinct CDR3 sequences, 15% to 25% observed once, and the top ten hold about 14%. The specimen sequenced was a population of CD138-negative cells sorted from bone marrow. The chain combines TRBV5-6 with TRBJ2-1; 10 nucleotides match TRBD2. This receptor was taken from a donor aged 40 or older with multiple myeloma. CDR3 residues: CASSLGLAAHNEQFF. The DNA of the CDR3 is TGTGCCAGCAGCTTAGGACTAGCGGCTCACAATGAGCAGTTCTTC.